This TCR beta chain was identified in a study of blood T cell repertoires in COVID-19. Individuals aged roughly 18 to 90 years were recruited from about two dozen US areas. Recovered status applied to Cohort 3 donors who had two consecutive negative PCRs. It also applied to those with clearance or with symptom resolution. Germline V gene sequence: CDR1 SGHVS, CDR2 FQNEAQ. The CDR3 totals 14 residues. V dropped 3 bases and J dropped 6 bases, with 14 bases sitting between them. The method was immunoSEQ multiplex PCR; TCRdb's version includes in-frame clones alone and lacks a portion of them. The table includes approximately 480,000 clones, roughly nine tenths detected once.

Sequenced input: PBMCs or T cells enriched from blood (not recorded which). The genes are TRBV7-8 and TRBJ1-2, with a possible D match to TRBD1 (5 bases). The receptor comes from a young woman who had recovered from COVID-19. The CDR3 is CASSFGGTGDGYTF. In nucleotides, the CDR3 is TGTGCCAGCAGCTTCGGGGGGACGGGTGATGGCTACACCTTC.